Below are 24 T cell receptor beta chains sequenced from a single sample in a study of blood T cell repertoires in COVID-19. The repertoire was sequenced with immunoSEQ multiplex PCR; TCRdb's copy has only in-frame clones and lacks some. The sample comprises about 210,000 clones, around nine tenths of which are singletons, and 4.5% to 5.5% rests with the top ten. Source material: peripheral blood. These receptors all stem from a woman in her 40s with acute or convalescent COVID-19.

The gene calls are TRBV6-5 and TRBJ1-2; a weak D match, TRBD1 (5 bases). Deletions cut 6 bases from V and 4 bases from J, with 12 bases between. The CDR3 is made up of 13 amino acids. From germline, CDR1 is MNHEY and CDR2 SVGAGI. CDR3 region: CASRGPSSYGYTF. CDR3 nucleotides: TGTGCCAGCAGGGGGCCCTCCTCCTATGGCTACACCTTC.

This rearrangement joins TRBV5-1 to TRBJ2-1, with 7 bases that match TRBD1. With 4 bases clipped from V and 0 bases from J, the junction kept 4 bases outside the gene matches. There are 15 residues in the CDR3. Germline values: CDR1 SGHRS, CDR2 YFSETQ. The CDR3 nucleotides read TGCGCCAGCAGCCCGACAGGGCCCTCCTACAATGAGCAGTTCTTC. It translates to CASSPTGPSYNEQFF.

This chain connects TRBV12-1 to TRBJ1-1; TRBD1 was called by the table and not checked on the DNA. TRBV12-1 has pseudogene status. The CDR3 consists of 18 residues. The CDR3 here is CASSSIQGAPSLDTEAFF. CDR3 nucleotide sequence: TGTGCCAGCAGCTCGATACAGGGGGCGCCTTCACTGGACACTGAAGCTTTCTTT.

In DNA form, the CDR3 reads TGCGCCAGCAGCTTGGCTGGCGGCTCGGAGGGCTACACCTTC. This codes for CASSLAGGSEGYTF. The rearrangement joins TRBV5-1 to TRBJ1-2; D is undetermined. The CDR3 is 14 residues long. V lost 0 bases to trimming and J lost 8 bases, with 14 bases between them. Per the germline V gene, CDR1 is SGHRS and CDR2 is YFSETQ.

This rearrangement joins TRBV2 to TRBJ1-2, with D perhaps TRBD1 (5 bases). The V and J ends lost 1 base and 4 bases respectively, with 7 bases between them. CDR1 and CDR2 (germline): SNHLY, FYNNEI. This CDR3 has 13 amino acids. The CDR3 loop is CASSEGRAYGYTF. CDR3 sequence (DNA): TGTGCCAGCAGTGAAGGCAGGGCCTATGGCTACACCTTC.

Comment on this clone: The sample holds other DNA sequences that translate to the same CDR3. The V gene is TRBV3-1 (or the pseudogene TRBV3-2), the J gene TRBJ2-2; a weak D match, TRBD2 (5 bases). The CDR3 is 13 residues long. Trimming stripped 4 bases from V and 4 bases from J, with 7 bases between. Germline V lookup: CDR1 LGHDT, CDR2 YNNKEL (reference sequence). CDR3 sequence (DNA): TGTGCCAGCAGCCGCGAGGGCACCGGGGAGCTGTTTTTT. Translated, it gives CASSREGTGELFF.

This sequence joins TRBV10-1 and TRBJ1-2; maybe TRBD1 (6 bases). CDR3 size: 13 residues. The ends were cut back, 6 bases at V and 5 bases at J, with 13 bases in the middle. CDR1 and CDR2 from the germline V gene are WNHNN and SYGVQD (reference sequence). CDR3 in amino acids: CASSADRTYGYTF. The CDR3 region has the DNA TGCGCCAGCAGCGCCGACAGGACTTATGGCTACACCTTC.

Concerning this clone itself: Distinct nucleotide sequences in the sample also encode this CDR3. CDR3 sequence reads: CASSPRTGPYEQYV. CDR3 coding DNA: TGTGCCAGCTCTCCTCGGACAGGGCCCTACGAGCAGTACGTC. The V call is TRBV18, the J call TRBJ2-7; TRBD1 matches at 8 bases. The CDR3 runs to 14 residues. CDR1 and CDR2 from the germline V gene are KGHSH and LQKENI. V lost 6 bases to trimming and J lost 2 bases; unmatched junction nucleotides: 6.

This clone was recorded a few times. The chain couples TRBV21-1 to TRBJ1-5; TRBD1 was called by the table and not checked on the DNA. TRBV21-1 is labeled a pseudogene. This CDR3 spans 14 amino acids. The CDR3 region is CASSKDDRNQPQHF. The CDR3 coding sequence is TGTGCCAGCAGCAAAGACGACAGGAATCAGCCCCAGCATTTT.

This sequence joins TRBV6-5 and TRBJ2-4; D gene ambiguous. V gave up 10 bases and J gave up 5 bases, with 6 bases separating them. This CDR3 is 10 amino acids long. The germline V gene encodes CDR1 MNHEY and CDR2 SVGAGI. The CDR3 region is CATLENIQYF. CDR3 DNA sequence: TGTGCCACCCTAGAAAACATTCAGTACTTC.

The rearrangement uses TRBV9 and TRBJ1-1, with a weak D call TRBD1 (6 bases). V shed 3 bases and J shed 8 bases, with 17 bases lying between them. Germline CDR1 and CDR2: SGDLS and YYNGEE. This CDR3 is 14 amino acids long. In nucleotides, the CDR3 is TGTGCCAGCAGCGGAGGCACAGGGCTGGGGGAAGCTTTCTTT. This sequence encodes CASSGGTGLGEAFF. Full variable domain (missing parts from reference TRBV9 and TRBJ1-1): DSGVTQTPKHLITATGQRVTLRCSPRSGDLSVYWYQQSLDQGLQFLIQYYNGEERAKGNILERFSAQQFPDLHSELNLSSLELGDSALYFCASSGGTGLGEAFFGQGTRLTVV.

This clone was observed a few times. The CDR3 protein is CASSYSAGGFTDTQYF. DNA for the CDR3: TGTGCCAGCAGTTACTCGGCGGGGGGCTTCACAGATACGCAGTATTTT. The chain employs TRBV6-5 and TRBJ2-3, with TRBD2 identical over 8 bases. V gave up 0 bases and J gave up 2 bases; unmatched junction bases: 4. This CDR3 is 16 amino acids long. The V gene's germline CDR1 is MNHEY and CDR2 SVGAGI.

CDR3 sequence reads: CASSYGAGSGELFF. The CDR3 bases are TGTGCCAGCAGTTACGGGGCAGGGTCCGGGGAGCTGTTTTTT. The chain couples TRBV6-5 to TRBJ2-2, with D possibly TRBD1 on 5 matching bases. The V gene's germline CDR1 is MNHEY and CDR2 SVGAGI. V lost 2 bases and J 6 bases, leaving 10 bases between the germline ends. The CDR3 extends over 14 amino acids.

The chain employs TRBV7-8 and TRBJ2-2; TRBD1 agrees at 7 bases. The ends lost 1 base at V and 0 bases at J; junction bases unmatched: 2. Germline assignment: CDR1 SGHVS and CDR2 FQNEAQ. This CDR3 is built from 16 residues. The CDR3 sequence is CASSLVGQPNTGELFF. The CDR3 nucleotides are TGTGCCAGCAGCTTAGTGGGACAGCCGAACACCGGGGAGCTGTTTTTT.

The chain is built from TRBV7-6 and TRBJ1-2; D is undetermined. V gave up 5 bases and J gave up 3 bases, with 19 bases separating them. The CDR3 length is 16 residues. Germline CDR1 is SGHVS and CDR2 is FNYEAQ. The CDR3 protein is CASSARPGWGDYGYTF. CDR3 in DNA: TGTGCCAGCAGCGCAAGACCGGGGTGGGGAGACTATGGCTACACCTTC. The whole variable domain, remainder taken from reference TRBV7-6 and TRBJ1-2, is GAGVSQSPRYKVTKRGQDVALRCDPISGHVSLYWYRQALGQGPEFLTYFNYEAQQDKSGLPNDRFSAERPEGSISTLTIQRTEQRDSAMYRCASSARPGWGDYGYTFGSGTRLTVV.

The chain couples TRBV6-5 to TRBJ2-5; the match to TRBD1 covers 9 bases. Germline-derived CDR1 and CDR2 are MNHEY and SVGAGI. There are 15 residues in the CDR3. V shed 7 bases, J shed 2 bases, and the junction held 8 bases outside the gene matches. CDR3 in DNA: TGTGCCAGCACCCCCGGGACAGGGACGCAAGAGACCCAGTACTTC. This sequence encodes CASTPGTGTQETQYF.

The rearrangement uses TRBV19 and TRBJ1-1, with a weak D call TRBD1 (5 bases). CDR1 LNHDA and CDR2 SQIVND come from the germline V gene (reference sequence). This CDR3 is built from 15 residues. Trimming removed 10 bases from V and 1 base from J, with 19 bases in between. The CDR3 coding sequence is TGTGCCATCCTAGGACCGGGGGAGGAGAACACTGAAGCTTTCTTT. This encodes CAILGPGEENTEAFF.

This clone was counted a single time. Here the CDR3 DNA reads TGTGCCAGCAGTGGAAGCGGCACAGATACGCAGTATTTT. Its translation: CASSGSGTDTQYF. The chain is built from TRBV2 and TRBJ2-3; unclear D gene. V was trimmed by 4 bases and J by 1 base, leaving 6 bases between them. The germline CDR1 and CDR2 sequences are SNHLY and FYNNEI. This CDR3 comprises 13 residues.

The V and J genes are TRBV30 and TRBJ1-2; no clear D. Trimming stripped 3 bases from V and 4 bases from J, with 9 bases between. Germline CDR1 reads GTSNPN; CDR2 reads SVGIG (reference sequence). CDR3 length equals 12 residues. The CDR3 loop is CAWRSSIYGYTF. The CDR3 bases are TGTGCCTGGAGGAGTAGTATCTATGGCTACACCTTC.

The V and J genes are TRBV9 and TRBJ1-3; TRBD1 matches at 7 bases. Germline V gene data show CDR1 as SGDLS and CDR2 as YYNGEE. This CDR3 region has 14 residues. The J segment lost 4 bases and the V segment lost 4 bases, leaving 5 bases of the junction unmatched. CDR3 nucleotides: TGTGCCAGCAGCCCCCGGACAGGAGGAAACACCATATATTTT. It yields the protein CASSPRTGGNTIYF. The full variable domain, rest sourced from reference TRBV9 and TRBJ1-3, is DSGVTQTPKHLITATGQRVTLRCSPRSGDLSVYWYQQSLDQGLQFLIQYYNGEERAKGNILERFSAQQFPDLHSELNLSSLELGDSALYFCASSPRTGGNTIYFGEGSWLTVV.

The chain combines TRBV12-5 with TRBJ1-1; D is ambiguous. The CDR3 is made up of 14 amino acids. Germline V gene data show CDR1 as LGHNT and CDR2 as FRNRAP. The germline V and J ends were trimmed by 0 bases and 5 bases, with 10 bases remaining between them. The CDR3 is CASGLVLEGTEAFF. Written as DNA, the CDR3 is TGTGCTAGTGGTTTGGTACTAGAGGGAACTGAAGCTTTCTTT.

The J gene is TRBJ1-1, the V gene TRBV2; D not resolved. V lost 9 bases and J 0 bases, leaving 5 bases between the germline ends. The V gene's germline CDR1 is SNHLY and CDR2 FYNNEI. The CDR3 is 11 amino acids. In DNA, the CDR3 is TGTGCCAGGAACTTGAACACTGAAGCTTTCTTT. This sequence encodes CARNLNTEAFF.

The chain uses TRBV25-1 and TRBJ2-5; no firm D call. CDR1 is MGHDK and CDR2 is SYGVNS in the germline V gene. V dropped 1 base and J dropped 5 bases, with 8 bases sitting between them. The CDR3 extends over 13 amino acids. CDR3 amino acids: CASSESELETQYF. The CDR3 DNA sequence: TGTGCCAGCAGTGAATCAGAATTGGAGACCCAGTACTTC.

This chain uses TRBV25-1 with TRBJ1-4; 8 bases agree with TRBD1. This CDR3 comprises 14 residues. The germline CDR1 and CDR2 sequences are MGHDK and SYGVNS. J lost 7 bases, V lost 4 bases, and 5 bases had no gene match. CDR3 protein: CASSVQGAAEKLFF. The CDR3 nucleotides read TGTGCCAGCAGTGTCCAGGGGGCGGCTGAAAAACTGTTTTTT.